This T cell receptor beta chain was identified during a study of blood T cell repertoires in COVID-19. Resolution of symptoms, clearance, or two negative PCRs was present in recovered Cohort 3 donors. This CDR3 contains 13 residues. Germline loops: CDR1 SGHRS, CDR2 YFSETQ. J was trimmed by 2 bases and V by 7 bases; bases with no gene match: 4. Method: immunoSEQ multiplex PCR; TCRdb's copy keeps in-frame clones and lacks some. This table has 200,000 or so clones, around 90% appearing once. The sequenced sample consisted of PBMCs or T cells enriched from blood (not recorded which). V is TRBV5-1 and J is TRBJ1-2, with 8 bases identical to TRBD1. The clonotype comes from a woman aged 25 to 39 who had recovered from COVID-19. CDR3 residues: CASATGENYGYTF. CDR3 in DNA: TGCGCCAGCGCGACAGGGGAAAACTATGGCTACACCTTC. Variable domain in full (rest from reference TRBV5-1 and TRBJ1-2): KAGVTQTPRYLIKTRGQQVTLSCSPISGHRSVSWYQQTPGQGLQFLFEYFSETQRNKGNFPGRFSGRQFSNSRSEMNVSTLELGDSALYLCASATGENYGYTFGSGTRLTVV.